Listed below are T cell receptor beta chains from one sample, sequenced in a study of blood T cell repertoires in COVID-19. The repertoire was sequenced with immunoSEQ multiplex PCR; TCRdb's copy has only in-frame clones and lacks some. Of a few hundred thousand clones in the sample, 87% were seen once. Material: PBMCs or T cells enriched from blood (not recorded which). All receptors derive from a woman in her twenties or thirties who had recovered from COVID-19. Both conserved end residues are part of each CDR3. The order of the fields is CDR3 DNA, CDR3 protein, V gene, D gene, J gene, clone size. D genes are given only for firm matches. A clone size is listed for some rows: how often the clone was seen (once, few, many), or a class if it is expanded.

CDR3 DNA: TGTGCCAGCAGCGTAGAGGCTAGCGGGTCCTACGAGCAGTACTTC
CDR3 protein: CASSVEASGSYEQYF
V gene: TRBV9
D gene: TRBD2
J gene: TRBJ2-7
clone size: .

CDR3 DNA: TGTGCCAGCAGTGAACCCGGAGGAAGTCAGCCCCAGCATTTT
CDR3 protein: CASSEPGGSQPQHF
V gene: TRBV6-1
D gene: .
J gene: TRBJ1-5
clone size: few

CDR3 DNA: TGTGCCAGCAGTCCGGACAGGGGTGGTGGAAACACCATATATTTT
CDR3 protein: CASSPDRGGGNTIYF
V gene: TRBV6-5
D gene: TRBD1
J gene: TRBJ1-3
clone size: .

CDR3 DNA: TGCAGCGCTCGACTAGGGCCCTACAATGAGCAGTTCTTC
CDR3 protein: CSARLGPYNEQFF
V gene: TRBV29-1
D gene: .
J gene: TRBJ2-1
clone size: once

CDR3 DNA: TGTGCCAGCTCACCCGGACAGAGACAAGAGACCCAGTACTTC
CDR3 protein: CASSPGQRQETQYF
V gene: TRBV18
D gene: .
J gene: TRBJ2-5
clone size: .

CDR3 DNA: TGCGCCAGCAGCTCCACAGGGCAGGGGAACACCGGGGAGCTGTTTTTT
CDR3 protein: CASSSTGQGNTGELFF
V gene: TRBV5-1
D gene: .
J gene: TRBJ2-2
clone size: .

CDR3 DNA: TGTGCCAGCTCACCACCGACAGGGAGCACTGAAGCTTTCTTT
CDR3 protein: CASSPPTGSTEAFF
V gene: TRBV18
D gene: TRBD1
J gene: TRBJ1-1
clone size: .

CDR3 DNA: TGTGCCAGCAGCTTAGGGTTGGGAGCAGGGGGCCGTATAGAGACCCAGTACTTC
CDR3 protein: CASSLGLGAGGRIETQYF
V gene: TRBV11-2
D gene: TRBD1
J gene: TRBJ2-5
clone size: .

CDR3 DNA: TGCGCCAGCAGCTTGACAGGCTACGAGCAGTACTTC
CDR3 protein: CASSLTGYEQYF
V gene: TRBV5-1
D gene: .
J gene: TRBJ2-7
clone size: .

CDR3 DNA: TGTGCCAGCAGCTTAAACAGGGGTTATGAGCAGTTCTTC
CDR3 protein: CASSLNRGYEQFF
V gene: TRBV7-2
D gene: TRBD1
J gene: TRBJ2-1
clone size: .

CDR3 DNA: TGTGCCAGCAGTTACCTTTCGACGGGGGAAGAGCAGTACTTC
CDR3 protein: CASSYLSTGEEQYF
V gene: TRBV6-5
D gene: .
J gene: TRBJ2-7
clone size: .

CDR3 DNA: TGTGCCAGTAGACCCCCCGGAGGACAGGCAAGGGGAAATGGCTACACCTTC
CDR3 protein: CASRPPGGQARGNGYTF
V gene: TRBV19
D gene: TRBD1
J gene: TRBJ1-2
clone size: few

CDR3 DNA: TGTGCCAGCAGTGGTGGGGCCTGGGGCACAGATACGCAGTATTTT
CDR3 protein: CASSGGAWGTDTQYF
V gene: TRBV2
D gene: .
J gene: TRBJ2-3
clone size: .

CDR3 DNA: TGCAGCGTTGAAGGTCCCGGACTTGAAGCTTTCTTT
CDR3 protein: CSVEGPGLEAFF
V gene: TRBV29-1
D gene: .
J gene: TRBJ1-1
clone size: .

CDR3 DNA: TGTGCCAGCTCATCTGTTTCGAACACCGGGGAGCTGTTTTTT
CDR3 protein: CASSSVSNTGELFF
V gene: TRBV18
D gene: .
J gene: TRBJ2-2
clone size: once

CDR3 DNA: TGTGCCAGCAGTCCCCCCGGGACAGGTGCGTACGAGCAGTACTTC
CDR3 protein: CASSPPGTGAYEQYF
V gene: TRBV28
D gene: TRBD1
J gene: TRBJ2-7
clone size: once

CDR3 DNA: TGTGCCAGCAGTGTGGGACAGGTGGCCCACGAGCAGTACTTC
CDR3 protein: CASSVGQVAHEQYF
V gene: TRBV2
D gene: TRBD1
J gene: TRBJ2-7
clone size: .

CDR3 DNA: TGTGCCTGGAGTGACTACCCAGATACGCAGTATTTT
CDR3 protein: CAWSDYPDTQYF
V gene: TRBV30
D gene: .
J gene: TRBJ2-3
clone size: .

CDR3 DNA: TGTGCCAGCAGTTTAGAAGGGGCGTCGGGCTATGGCTACACCTTC
CDR3 protein: CASSLEGASGYGYTF
V gene: TRBV28
D gene: .
J gene: TRBJ1-2
clone size: .

CDR3 DNA: TGTGCCAGCAGCTCGGGGGTATCCGGGAACCACGGGGGAGAGACCCAGTACTTC
CDR3 protein: CASSSGVSGNHGGETQYF
V gene: TRBV5-4
D gene: .
J gene: TRBJ2-5
clone size: once

CDR3 DNA: TGTGCCAGCAGTGAATCCTTGGGACAGGGGGGCACCGGGGAGCTGTTTTTT
CDR3 protein: CASSESLGQGGTGELFF
V gene: TRBV2
D gene: TRBD1
J gene: TRBJ2-2
clone size: few

CDR3 DNA: TGTGCCAGCAGCTCCCCCGGAGGTACTGAAGCTTTCTTT
CDR3 protein: CASSSPGGTEAFF
V gene: TRBV7-8
D gene: .
J gene: TRBJ1-1
clone size: .

CDR3 DNA: TGCGCCAGCAGCCAAGAGCGATATAATTCACCCCTCCACTTT
CDR3 protein: CASSQERYNSPLHF
V gene: TRBV4-1
D gene: .
J gene: TRBJ1-6
clone size: once

CDR3 DNA: TGTGCCAGCAGCCCCCCTCGCGGATACGAGCAGTACTTC
CDR3 protein: CASSPPRGYEQYF
V gene: TRBV7-2
D gene: .
J gene: TRBJ2-7
clone size: .

CDR3 DNA: TGTGCCAGCAGCGTCACGGGACAGGGGCATGGCTACACCTTC
CDR3 protein: CASSVTGQGHGYTF
V gene: TRBV9
D gene: TRBD1
J gene: TRBJ1-2
clone size: once

CDR3 DNA: TGTGCCAGCAGCTCGCAACAGAATAATTCACCCCTCCACTTT
CDR3 protein: CASSSQQNNSPLHF
V gene: TRBV5-4
D gene: .
J gene: TRBJ1-6
clone size: .

CDR3 DNA: TGTGCCAGCAGCTTTGACAGGGGCCAAGAGACCCAGTACTTC
CDR3 protein: CASSFDRGQETQYF
V gene: TRBV7-2
D gene: TRBD1
J gene: TRBJ2-5
clone size: .

CDR3 DNA: TGCGCCAGCAGTGATCGAGGTCTAGCGGGAACAGATACGCAGTATTTT
CDR3 protein: CASSDRGLAGTDTQYF
V gene: TRBV10-1
D gene: TRBD2
J gene: TRBJ2-3
clone size: .

CDR3 DNA: TGTGCCAGCAGCCGGATAGCGGGGTCAGGGAATGAGCAGTTCTTC
CDR3 protein: CASSRIAGSGNEQFF
V gene: TRBV3-1/TRBV3-2
D gene: TRBD2
J gene: TRBJ2-1
clone size: .

CDR3 DNA: TGCAGCGTTCCTGACAGGGGCTGCAATCAGCCCCAGCATTTT
CDR3 protein: CSVPDRGCNQPQHF
V gene: TRBV29-1
D gene: TRBD1
J gene: TRBJ1-5
clone size: .

CDR3 DNA: TGCGCCAGCTCGACAGGGGGCGTGAGGGTGGGAGGAGAGACCCAGTACTTC
CDR3 protein: CASSTGGVRVGGETQYF
V gene: TRBV5-1
D gene: TRBD1
J gene: TRBJ2-5
clone size: once

CDR3 DNA: TGTGCCAGCAGTGTACCGGGGAATTCACCCCTCCACTTT
CDR3 protein: CASSVPGNSPLHF
V gene: TRBV25-1
D gene: .
J gene: TRBJ1-6
clone size: .

CDR3 DNA: TGTGCCAGCAGTAACCTCAGGGGGCAGACCACTGAAGCTTTCTTT
CDR3 protein: CASSNLRGQTTEAFF
V gene: TRBV6-5
D gene: TRBD1
J gene: TRBJ1-1
clone size: .

CDR3 DNA: TGTGCCAGCAGCTCCCGAGGGGGCGCGGGCTATGGCTACACCTTC
CDR3 protein: CASSSRGGAGYGYTF
V gene: TRBV7-9
D gene: TRBD1
J gene: TRBJ1-2
clone size: .

CDR3 DNA: TGCGCCAGCAGCTTGGGCAGGGGGTCTGGAAACACCATATATTTT
CDR3 protein: CASSLGRGSGNTIYF
V gene: TRBV5-1
D gene: TRBD1
J gene: TRBJ1-3
clone size: .

CDR3 DNA: TGCGCCAGCAGCGTCTCCGGGACAGCCTACAATGAGCAGTTCTTC
CDR3 protein: CASSVSGTAYNEQFF
V gene: TRBV5-1
D gene: TRBD1
J gene: TRBJ2-1
clone size: .

CDR3 DNA: TGTGCCACCAGCAGAGATCCAGGGAGGAATCAGCCCCAGCATTTT
CDR3 protein: CATSRDPGRNQPQHF
V gene: TRBV15
D gene: .
J gene: TRBJ1-5
clone size: .

CDR3 DNA: TGTGCCAGCAGCCAAGACCAAAGGACATATCGAATGGGGTTCGGCTCCTACGAGCAGTACTTC
CDR3 protein: CASSQDQRTYRMGFGSYEQYF
V gene: TRBV4-2
D gene: .
J gene: TRBJ2-7
clone size: .

CDR3 DNA: TGTGCCAGCAGCCGAAACGGGGTCGATCAGCCCCAGCATTTT
CDR3 protein: CASSRNGVDQPQHF
V gene: TRBV7-9
D gene: .
J gene: TRBJ1-5
clone size: few

CDR3 DNA: TGTGCCAGCAGTCCACCGGGACAGACTAATGAAAAACTGTTTTTT
CDR3 protein: CASSPPGQTNEKLFF
V gene: TRBV28
D gene: TRBD1
J gene: TRBJ1-4
clone size: .

CDR3 DNA: TGCGCCAGCAGCCAAGATCCCCGTGAAAAACTGTTTTTT
CDR3 protein: CASSQDPREKLFF
V gene: TRBV4-1
D gene: .
J gene: TRBJ1-4
clone size: .

CDR3 DNA: TGCAGTCGGAGGGGCCAGAACATTCAGTACTTC
CDR3 protein: CSRRGQNIQYF
V gene: TRBV20-1
D gene: .
J gene: TRBJ2-4
clone size: .